This T cell receptor beta chain was retrieved from a study of cytomegalovirus exposure and HLA in healthy donors. About this clone itself: What it binds is not known.

The CDR3 contains 13 residues. Germline trimming cut 4 bases from V and 0 bases from J; bases unmatched to any gene: 2. The germline V gene has CDR1 SQVTM and CDR2 ANQGSEA. Profiling relied on immunoSEQ multiplex PCR, and the TCRdb table lists in-frame clones only, not all of them. This sample has under 150,000 clones, with approximately 84% found just once. Study outcomes and limitations: TCR clusters originating in the first cohort tended to co-occur in the 110 or so validation repertoires, according to a later analysis. As was reported, the classifier diagnosed cytomegalovirus status with high specificity and sensitivity.

The V call is TRBV29-1, the J call TRBJ1-2; TRBD1 matches 7 bases. The sequence came from a woman in her 30s in good health and CMV-seronegative. The sequenced material came from PBMCs. CDR3 sequence (DNA): TGCAGCGTTGTGGACAGGTCTAACTATGGCTACACCTTC. This codes for CSVVDRSNYGYTF.